This T cell receptor beta chain was obtained from a study of early T cells in non-severe SARS-CoV-2 infection. Study-wide context: Chains were unpaired, as sequencing was done on bulk RNA from unsorted whole blood.

Individual cDNA molecules carried attached unique molecular identifiers. From the 5' RACE reads, TCRdb called clonotypes with MiXCR, one entry per CDR3 protein. Among tens of thousands of distinct CDR3 sequences listed, about 13% were seen once. This clonotype was found a few times. V trimming: 4 bases; J trimming: 0 bases; junction bases outside the gene matches: 7. The CDR3 runs 16 residues. The germline V gene has CDR1 SGHAT and CDR2 FQNNGV. Specimen: whole blood. This TCR was recovered from an adult who was a healthcare worker with PCR-confirmed SARS-CoV-2 infection or an uninfected control (not recorded which). V gene TRBV11-2 combines with J gene TRBJ2-5; TRBD2 agrees at 8 bases. In nucleotides, the CDR3 is TGTGCCAGCAGCTGGGGCACTAGCGGTCACCAAGAGACCCAGTACTTC. Residues: CASSWGTSGHQETQYF.